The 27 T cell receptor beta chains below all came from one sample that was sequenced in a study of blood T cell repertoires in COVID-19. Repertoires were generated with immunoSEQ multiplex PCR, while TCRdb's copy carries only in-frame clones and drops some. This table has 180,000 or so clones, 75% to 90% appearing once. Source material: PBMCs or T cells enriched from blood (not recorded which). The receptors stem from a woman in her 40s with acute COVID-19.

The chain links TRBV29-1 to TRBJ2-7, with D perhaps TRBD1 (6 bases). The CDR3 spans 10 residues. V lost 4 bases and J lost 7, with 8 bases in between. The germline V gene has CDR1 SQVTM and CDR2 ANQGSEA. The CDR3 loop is CSVGTEEQYF. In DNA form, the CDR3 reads TGCAGCGTTGGGACAGAAGAGCAGTACTTC.

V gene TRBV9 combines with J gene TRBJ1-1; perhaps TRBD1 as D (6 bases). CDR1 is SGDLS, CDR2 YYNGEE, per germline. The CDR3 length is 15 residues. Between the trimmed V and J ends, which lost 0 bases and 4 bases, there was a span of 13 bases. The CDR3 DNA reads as TGTGCCAGCAGCGTAGGAGGGGGGGAGGGCACTGAAGCTTTCTTT. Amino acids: CASSVGGGEGTEAFF. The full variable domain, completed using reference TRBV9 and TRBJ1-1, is DSGVTQTPKHLITATGQRVTLRCSPRSGDLSVYWYQQSLDQGLQFLIQYYNGEERAKGNILERFSAQQFPDLHSELNLSSLELGDSALYFCASSVGGGEGTEAFFGQGTRLTVV.

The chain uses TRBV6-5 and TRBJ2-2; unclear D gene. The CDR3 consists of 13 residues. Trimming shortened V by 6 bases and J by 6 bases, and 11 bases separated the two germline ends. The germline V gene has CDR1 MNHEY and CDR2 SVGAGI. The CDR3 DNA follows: TGTGCCAGCAGCTCCCAGTATTCCGGGGAGCTGTTTTTT. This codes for CASSSQYSGELFF.

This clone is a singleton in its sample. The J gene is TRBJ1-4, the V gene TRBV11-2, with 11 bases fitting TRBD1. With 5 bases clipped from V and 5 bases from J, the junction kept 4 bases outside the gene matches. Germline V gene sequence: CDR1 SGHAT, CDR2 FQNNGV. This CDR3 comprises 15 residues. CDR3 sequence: CASSAWDRGNEKLFF. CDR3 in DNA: TGTGCCAGCAGCGCGTGGGACAGGGGGAATGAAAAACTGTTTTTT.

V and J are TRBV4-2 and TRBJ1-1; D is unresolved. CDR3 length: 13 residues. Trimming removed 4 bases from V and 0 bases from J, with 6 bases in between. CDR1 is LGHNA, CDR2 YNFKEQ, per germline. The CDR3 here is CASSPFLNTEAFF. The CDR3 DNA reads TGTGCCAGCAGCCCCTTCTTGAACACTGAAGCTTTCTTT.

The CDR3: CASSEWTGGKYGYTF. DNA of the CDR3: TGTGCCAGCAGTGAATGGACAGGGGGTAAATATGGCTACACCTTC. V and J are TRBV28 and TRBJ1-2; 10 positions match TRBD1. This CDR3 is 15 amino acids long. Germline lookup yields CDR1 MDHEN and CDR2 SYDVKM. V was pared by 5 bases and J by 5 bases, with 8 bases of the junction left unmatched.

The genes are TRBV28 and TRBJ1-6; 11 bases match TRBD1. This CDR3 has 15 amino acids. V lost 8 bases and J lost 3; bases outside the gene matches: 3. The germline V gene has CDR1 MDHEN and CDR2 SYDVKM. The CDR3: CASGQGASYNSPLHF. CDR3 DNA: TGTGCCAGCGGACAGGGGGCCAGCTATAATTCACCCCTCCACTTT.

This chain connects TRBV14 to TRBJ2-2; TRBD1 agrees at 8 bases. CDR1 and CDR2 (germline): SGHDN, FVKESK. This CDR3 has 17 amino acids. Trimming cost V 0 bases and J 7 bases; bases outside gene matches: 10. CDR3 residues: CASSQEPPDRAYGELFF. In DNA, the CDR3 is TGTGCCAGCAGCCAAGAGCCACCGGACAGGGCATACGGGGAGCTGTTTTTT.

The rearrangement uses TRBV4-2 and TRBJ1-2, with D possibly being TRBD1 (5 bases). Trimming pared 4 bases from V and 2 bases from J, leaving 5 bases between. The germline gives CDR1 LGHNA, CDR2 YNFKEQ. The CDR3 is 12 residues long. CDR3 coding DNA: TGTGCCAGCAGCCCAGGGAACTATGGCTACACCTTC. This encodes CASSPGNYGYTF.

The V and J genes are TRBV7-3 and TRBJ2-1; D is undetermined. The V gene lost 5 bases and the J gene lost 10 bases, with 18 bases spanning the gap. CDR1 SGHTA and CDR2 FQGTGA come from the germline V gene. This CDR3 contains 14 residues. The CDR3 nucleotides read TGTGCCAGCAGCCCCACCCAAACGGCACAGGAGCAGTTCTTC. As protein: CASSPTQTAQEQFF.

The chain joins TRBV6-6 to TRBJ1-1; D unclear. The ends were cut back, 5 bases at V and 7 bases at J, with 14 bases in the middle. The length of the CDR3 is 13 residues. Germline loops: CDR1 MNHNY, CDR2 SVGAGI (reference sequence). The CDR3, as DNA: TGTGCCAGCAGTACCCGGGGAGATGGTGAAGCTTTCTTT. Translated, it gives CASSTRGDGEAFF.

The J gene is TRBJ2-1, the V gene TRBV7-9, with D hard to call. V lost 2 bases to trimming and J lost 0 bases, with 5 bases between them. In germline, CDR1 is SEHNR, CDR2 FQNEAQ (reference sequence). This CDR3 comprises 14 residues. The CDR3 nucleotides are TGTGCCAGCAGCTTACCTAGCTCCTACAATGAGCAGTTCTTC. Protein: CASSLPSSYNEQFF.

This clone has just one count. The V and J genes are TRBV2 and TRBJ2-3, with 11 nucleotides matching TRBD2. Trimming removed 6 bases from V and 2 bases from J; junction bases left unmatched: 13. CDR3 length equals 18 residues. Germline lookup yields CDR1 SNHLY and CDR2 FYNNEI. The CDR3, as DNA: TGTGCCAGCAGCGCCTTTGACCTACTAGCGGGGGTCACAGATACGCAGTATTTT. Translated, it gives CASSAFDLLAGVTDTQYF.

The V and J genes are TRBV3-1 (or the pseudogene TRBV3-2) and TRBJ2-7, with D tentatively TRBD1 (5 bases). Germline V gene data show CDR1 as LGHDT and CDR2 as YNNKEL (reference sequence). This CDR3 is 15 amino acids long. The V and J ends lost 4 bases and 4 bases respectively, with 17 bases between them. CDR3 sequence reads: CASSPRPTVGYEQYF. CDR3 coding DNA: TGTGCCAGCAGCCCTCGACCGACAGTAGGTTACGAGCAGTACTTC.

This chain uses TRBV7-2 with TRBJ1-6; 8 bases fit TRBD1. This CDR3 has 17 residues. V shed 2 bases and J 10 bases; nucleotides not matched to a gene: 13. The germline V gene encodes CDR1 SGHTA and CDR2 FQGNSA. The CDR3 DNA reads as TGTGCCAGCAGCTTATATGGACAGGGACGCGGAGTATCACCCCTCCACTTT. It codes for CASSLYGQGRGVSPLHF. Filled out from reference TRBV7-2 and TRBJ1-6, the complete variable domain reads GAGVSQSPSNKVTEKGKDVELRCDPISGHTALYWYRQSLGQGLEFLIYFQGNSAPDKSGLPSDRFSAERTGGSVSTLTIQRTQQEDSAVYLCASSLYGQGRGVSPLHFGNGTRLTVT.

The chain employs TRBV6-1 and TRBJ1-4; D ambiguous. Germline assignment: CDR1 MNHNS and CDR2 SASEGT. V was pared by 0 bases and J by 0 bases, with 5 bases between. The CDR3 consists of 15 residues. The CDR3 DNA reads TGTGCCAGCAGTGAAGCTTTTACAACTAATGAAAAACTGTTTTTT. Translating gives CASSEAFTTNEKLFF.

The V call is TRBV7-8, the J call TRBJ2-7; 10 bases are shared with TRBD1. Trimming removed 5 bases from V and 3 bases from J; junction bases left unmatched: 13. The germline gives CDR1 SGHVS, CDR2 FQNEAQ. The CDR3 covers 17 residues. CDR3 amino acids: CASSTRTGGTQRYEQYF. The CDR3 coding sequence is TGTGCCAGCAGCACCCGGACAGGGGGGACCCAACGCTACGAGCAGTACTTC.

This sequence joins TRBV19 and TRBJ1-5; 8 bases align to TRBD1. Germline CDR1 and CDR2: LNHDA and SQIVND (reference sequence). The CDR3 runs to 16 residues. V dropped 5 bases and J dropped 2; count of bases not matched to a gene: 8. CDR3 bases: TGTGCCAGTAGTCGCAGGGGGCATAAAGGCAATCAGCCCCAGCATTTT. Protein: CASSRRGHKGNQPQHF.

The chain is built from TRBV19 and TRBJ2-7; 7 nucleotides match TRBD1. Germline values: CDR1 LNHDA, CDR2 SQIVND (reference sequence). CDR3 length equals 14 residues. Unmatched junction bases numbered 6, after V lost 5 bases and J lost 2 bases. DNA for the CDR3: TGTGCCAGTAGTGCCGGACAGGCCACCTACGAGCAGTACTTC. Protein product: CASSAGQATYEQYF.

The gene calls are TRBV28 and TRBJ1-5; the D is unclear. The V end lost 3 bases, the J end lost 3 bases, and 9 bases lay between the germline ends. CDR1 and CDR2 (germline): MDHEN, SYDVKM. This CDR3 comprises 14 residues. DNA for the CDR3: TGTGCCAGCAGTTTTTACTCACTCAATCAGCCCCAGCATTTT. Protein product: CASSFYSLNQPQHF.

The DNA of the CDR3 is TGTGCCAGTAGTATGGGGTCTAGCGGGAGCCATGAGCAGTTCTTC. This codes for CASSMGSSGSHEQFF. This chain uses TRBV19 with TRBJ2-1; TRBD2 agrees at 10 bases. CDR3 length equals 15 residues. The ends lost 3 bases at V and 8 bases at J; junction bases unmatched: 7. The germline CDR1 and CDR2 sequences are LNHDA and SQIVND (reference sequence).

The CDR3 DNA reads TGTGCCAGCAGTTACTCGAGCAGGGGTAATCAGCCCCAGCATTTT. It yields the protein CASSYSSRGNQPQHF. This chain joins TRBV6-2 or TRBV6-3 and TRBJ1-5; weak D call: TRBD1 (6 bases). V dropped 0 bases and J dropped 4 bases, with 10 bases sitting between them. The length of the CDR3 is 15 residues. Germline V lookup: CDR1 MNHEY, CDR2 SVGEGT.

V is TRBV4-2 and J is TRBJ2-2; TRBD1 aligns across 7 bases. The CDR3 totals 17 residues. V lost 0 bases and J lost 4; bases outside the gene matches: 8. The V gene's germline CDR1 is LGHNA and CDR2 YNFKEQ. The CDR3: CASSQDIPGQTTGELFF. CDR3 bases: TGTGCCAGCAGCCAAGACATTCCGGGACAGACCACCGGGGAGCTGTTTTTT.

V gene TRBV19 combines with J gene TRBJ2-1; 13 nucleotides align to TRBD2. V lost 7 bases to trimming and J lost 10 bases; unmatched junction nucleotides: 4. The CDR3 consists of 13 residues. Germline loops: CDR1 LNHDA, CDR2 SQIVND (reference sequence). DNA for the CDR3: TGTGCCAGTAAGGTGACTAGCGGGAGGGAGCAGTTCTTC. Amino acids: CASKVTSGREQFF.

In DNA form, the CDR3 reads TGTGCCAGCAGTTTGACGTCCAGGGGACCGAATTCACCCCTCCACTTT. Protein: CASSLTSRGPNSPLHF. The chain carries TRBV6-5 and TRBJ1-6; TRBD1 might be the D (6 bases). CDR1 is MNHEY and CDR2 is SVGAGI in the germline V gene. V gave up 4 bases and J gave up 7 bases, with 17 bases separating them. CDR3 length: 16 amino acids.

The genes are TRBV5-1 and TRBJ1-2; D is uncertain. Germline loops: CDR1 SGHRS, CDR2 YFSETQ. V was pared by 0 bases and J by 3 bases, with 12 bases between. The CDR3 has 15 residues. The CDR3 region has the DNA TGCGCCAGCAGCTTGGCTGCCGGAGACTACTATGGCTACACCTTC. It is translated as CASSLAAGDYYGYTF.

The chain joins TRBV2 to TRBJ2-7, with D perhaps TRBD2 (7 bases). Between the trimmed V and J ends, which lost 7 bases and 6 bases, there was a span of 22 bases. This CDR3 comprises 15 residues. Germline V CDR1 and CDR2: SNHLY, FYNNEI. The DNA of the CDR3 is TGTGCCAGCAAGAGGGAGGGGGGAAACGTTGGCGAGCAGTACTTC. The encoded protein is CASKREGGNVGEQYF.